This T cell receptor beta chain was recovered during a study of T cell changes during pregnancy in multiple sclerosis. CDR3 size: 16 residues. V lost 0 bases, J lost 6 bases, and 14 bases lay in between. Germline V gives CDR1 KGHSH, CDR2 LQKENI. The protocol was immunoSEQ multiplex PCR, while the TCRdb copy is restricted to in-frame clones and leaves out a portion. The sample comprises tens of thousands of clones, around nine tenths of which are singletons, and 0.44% rests with the top ten. The V gene is TRBV18, the J gene TRBJ2-2; the D gene is possibly TRBD1 (5 bases). The sequencing here drew on CD4+ T cells from peripheral blood mononuclear cells, taken in the second trimester of pregnancy. The source of this sequence is a female donor in good health, enrolled as a control in a pregnancy study. The CDR3 DNA reads TGTGCCAGCTCACCACCTCGCTCGCAAGGGGCCGGGGAGCTGTTTTTT. It is translated as CASSPPRSQGAGELFF.